This T cell receptor beta chain is drawn from a study of T and B cells in COVID-19 patients. BIOMED2 TRB-A/B primer pools were used in multiplex TRB PCR. MiXCR, run by TCRdb on the multiplex PCR reads, gives a single entry per CDR3 protein. Here the sample spans some 3,300 distinct CDR3 sequences, around 23% being singletons. TRB was amplified from about 250-500 ng of blood genomic DNA. Specimen: blood. This receptor was identified in a human donor with active COVID-19.

The DNA of the CDR3 is TGTGCCAGCGGTTCACCCTACGCGTCAAACACTGAAGCTTTCTTT. This codes for CASGSPYASNTEAFF. The genes are TRBV12-3 or TRBV12-4 and TRBJ1-1; D not certain. The CDR3 has 15 residues. Trimming stripped 8 bases from V and 2 bases from J, with 18 bases between.